These 14 T cell receptor beta chains originate from one sample sequenced in a study of OX40 agonist ivuxolimab in advanced cancers. Data came from immunoSEQ multiplex PCR; TCRdb stores just in-frame clones and leaves some out. The table lists tens of thousands of clones, approximately 88% of them singletons. This specimen was CD4+ or CD8+ T cells sorted from blood, taken in a trial of the OX40 agonist ivuxolimab. The source is an adult with an advanced solid tumor such as melanoma, head and neck, liver or kidney cancer.

The V and J genes are TRBV5-6 and TRBJ2-1, with TRBD2 identical over 7 bases. This CDR3 is built from 14 residues. Trimming at V came to 4 bases and at J to 6 bases, leaving 7 bases not matched to a gene. Germline CDR1 SGHDT, CDR2 YYEEEE. CDR3 amino acids: CASSSGAIGNEQFF. The DNA of the CDR3 is TGTGCCAGCAGCAGCGGGGCCATCGGCAATGAGCAGTTCTTC.

V usage is TRBV27 and J usage is TRBJ2-7, with no clear D. Trimming cost V 6 bases and J 3 bases, with 15 bases left between them. CDR3 size: 14 residues. CDR1 and CDR2 (germline): MNHEY, SMNVEV (reference sequence). In DNA, the CDR3 is TGTGCCAGCAGCCCTCCCGGGCGGCTCTACGAGCAGTACTTC. As protein: CASSPPGRLYEQYF.

The chain carries TRBV29-1 and TRBJ2-4; 7 nucleotides match TRBD1. The CDR3 is 12 amino acids. CDR1 and CDR2 (germline): SQVTM, ANQGSEA. Germline trimming cut 7 bases from V and 5 bases from J; bases unmatched to any gene: 5. The CDR3 sequence is CSAPDRENIQYF. CDR3 DNA: TGCAGCGCACCCGACAGGGAAAACATTCAGTACTTC.

The rearrangement joins TRBV9 to TRBJ2-7; TRBD2 matches at 9 bases. Germline lookup yields CDR1 SGDLS and CDR2 YYNGEE. This CDR3 region has 15 residues. V shed 3 bases and J 0 bases; nucleotides not matched to a gene: 4. The CDR3 nucleotides read TGTGCCAGCAGCGCGTCAGCGGGGGGCTCCTACGAGCAGTACTTC. It translates to CASSASAGGSYEQYF.

This CDR3 is CASSLLGGSGEKLFF. The CDR3 DNA reads TGTGCCAGCAGTTTATTAGGGGGGAGCGGTGAAAAACTGTTTTTT. The chain recombines TRBV27 with TRBJ1-4; D may be TRBD1 (6 bases). Germline CDR1 is MNHEY and CDR2 is SMNVEV (reference sequence). The CDR3 loop spans 15 amino acids. Between the trimmed V and J ends, which lost 1 base and 7 bases, there was a span of 13 bases.

The V and J genes are TRBV7-9 and TRBJ2-1, with TRBD2 matching over 8 bases. The CDR3 covers 15 residues. CDR1 is SEHNR, CDR2 FQNEAQ, per germline (reference sequence). With 9 bases clipped from V and 0 bases from J, the junction kept 7 bases outside the gene matches. The CDR3 bases are TGTGCCAGTAAACTGGCGGGGGGCTCCTACAATGAGCAGTTCTTC. Its protein is CASKLAGGSYNEQFF.

The gene calls are TRBV11-2 and TRBJ2-2; 8 nucleotides line up with TRBD2. The junction had 8 bases not matched to a gene; V was cut back by 1 base and J by 4 bases. The germline CDR1 and CDR2 sequences are SGHAT and FQNNGV. There are 17 residues in the CDR3. In DNA, the CDR3 is TGTGCCAGCAGCTTAGCGGGGGGGGCCGGAGGCACCGGGGAGCTGTTTTTT. Translation: CASSLAGGAGGTGELFF.

The chain has TRBV23-1 and TRBJ1-1; 7 positions agree with TRBD1. TRBV23-1 has ORF status, its function being uncertain. V shed 0 bases and J 8 bases; nucleotides not matched to a gene: 12. There are 16 residues in the CDR3. CDR3 amino acids: CASSQSGGGQTREAFF. The DNA for the CDR3 is TGCGCCAGCAGTCAATCGGGGGGGGGACAGACCCGCGAAGCTTTCTTT.

The V and J genes are TRBV5-3 and TRBJ1-6; D possibly corresponds to TRBD1 (6 bases). TRBV5-3 is placed among ORFs of uncertain function. With 6 bases removed from V and 3 bases from J, the gap between germline ends came to 16 bases. This CDR3 is built from 16 residues. The DNA for the CDR3 is TGTGCCAGAACCCCCAGCGGGGGCGACTATAATTCACCCCTCCACTTT. Protein product: CARTPSGGDYNSPLHF.

V gene TRBV7-6 combines with J gene TRBJ2-2, with D hard to call. The germline V gene has CDR1 SGHVS and CDR2 FNYEAQ. Trimming left V 5 bases short and J 3 bases short, with 4 bases between. CDR3 length equals 12 residues. The CDR3 loop reads CASSPYTGELFF. The CDR3 DNA sequence: TGTGCCAGCAGCCCCTACACCGGGGAGCTGTTTTTT.

This chain uses TRBV5-1 with TRBJ2-7; TRBD1 might be the D (5 bases). The germline V gene encodes CDR1 SGHRS and CDR2 YFSETQ. This CDR3 is built from 14 residues. V shed 1 base and J shed 2 bases, with 10 bases lying between them. In DNA, the CDR3 is TGCGCCAGCAGCTTGACCAGGGTCCCCTACGAGCAGTACTTC. Translated: CASSLTRVPYEQYF.

This chain uses TRBV6-1 with TRBJ2-2, with no clear D. The germline V and J ends were trimmed by 3 bases and 3 bases, with 11 bases remaining between them. Looked up from germline, CDR1 is MNHNS and CDR2 is SASEGT. This CDR3 region has 15 residues. CDR3 sequence: CASSEAPVDTGELFF. Here the CDR3 DNA reads TGTGCCAGCAGTGAGGCCCCGGTGGACACCGGGGAGCTGTTTTTT.

The chain uses TRBV28 and TRBJ2-4; D is unclear. The ends were cut back, 5 bases at V and 0 bases at J, with 17 bases in the middle. Germline CDR1 MDHEN, CDR2 SYDVKM. The CDR3 runs to 17 residues. The CDR3 bases are TGTGCCAGCAGTCCAGGCGGCGTATTTCTAGCCAAAAACATTCAGTACTTC. This translates into CASSPGGVFLAKNIQYF.

The V gene is TRBV30, the J gene TRBJ1-1; D gene unclear. From germline, CDR1 is GTSNPN and CDR2 SVGIG (reference sequence). V lost 3 bases to trimming and J lost 6 bases, with 11 bases between them. The CDR3 covers 12 residues. The CDR3 region is CAWREVRAEAFF. In DNA, the CDR3 is TGTGCCTGGAGGGAGGTTAGGGCTGAAGCTTTCTTT.